Sequencing of this T cell receptor (beta chain) was carried out in a study of T cells in Graves' hyperthyroidism and ophthalmopathy. Researchers took RNA transcripts and amplified the TCR beta CDR3 regions from them. Researchers ran a first-round RT-PCR on the TCR CDR3 using the HTBI primer set. TCRdb ran MiXCR on the multiplex PCR reads and lists one entry per CDR3 protein. Of around 210,000 distinct CDR3 sequences detected, roughly 17% appear once; the ten largest clones hold 40% to 65%. In its sample, this clonotype was seen a few times. The V gene's germline CDR1 is MNHEY and CDR2 SMNVEV (reference sequence). Trimming removed 5 bases from V and 6 bases from J, with 16 bases in between. The CDR3 length is 15 residues.

J is TRBJ2-2 and V is TRBV27; possibly TRBD2 for D (5 bases). The material sequenced was blood. The source of this sequence is a woman aged 50 to 60 with Graves' hyperthyroidism. CDR3 in amino acids: CASSPLGAGAGELFF. CDR3 nucleotide sequence: TGTGCCAGCAGTCCTCTGGGAGCCGGCGCCGGGGAGCTGTTTTTT.